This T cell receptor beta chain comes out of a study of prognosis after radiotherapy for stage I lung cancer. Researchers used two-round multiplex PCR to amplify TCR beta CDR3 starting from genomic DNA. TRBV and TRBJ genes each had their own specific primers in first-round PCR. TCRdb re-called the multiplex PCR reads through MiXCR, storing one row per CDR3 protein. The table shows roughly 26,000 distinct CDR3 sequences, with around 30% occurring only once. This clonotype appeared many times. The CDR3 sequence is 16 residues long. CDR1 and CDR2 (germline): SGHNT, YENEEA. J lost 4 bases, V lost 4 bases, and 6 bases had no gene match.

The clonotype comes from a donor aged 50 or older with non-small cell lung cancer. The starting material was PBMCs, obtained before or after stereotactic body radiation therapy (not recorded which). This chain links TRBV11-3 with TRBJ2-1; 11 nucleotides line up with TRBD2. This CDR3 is CASSSLGLAEYNEQFF. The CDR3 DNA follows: TGTGCCAGCAGCTCTCTGGGACTAGCGGAATACAATGAGCAGTTCTTC.